Listed below are T cell receptor beta chains from one sample, sequenced in a study of blood T cell repertoires in COVID-19. The protocol was immunoSEQ multiplex PCR, while the TCRdb copy is restricted to in-frame clones and leaves out a portion. The top ten clones hold 4% to 5.5% of a sample with 9,500 to 11,000 clones, over 80% of them seen once. The sample taken for sequencing was peripheral blood. The source of these receptors is a human donor in a cohort sampled during active COVID-19. CDR3s include the opening cysteine and the closing phenylalanine or tryptophan. The D gene is left open where the match is weak. The size of a clone is reported for some rows only, either as once, few or many, or as a class for expanded clones.

TRBJ2-2	TRBD2	TRBV24-1	NA	17	CATSAAAGGSYTGELFF	TGTGCCACCAGTGCTGCTGCGGGAGGGTCTTACACCGGGGAGCTGTTTTTT
TRBJ2-3	NA	TRBV6-5	NA	13	CASKASGTDTQYF	TGTGCCAGCAAGGCTAGCGGCACAGATACGCAGTATTTT
TRBJ1-2	TRBD1	TRBV10-3	NA	17	CAISESTGKGSNYGYTF	TGTGCCATCAGTGAGTCGACAGGGAAGGGTTCTAACTATGGCTACACCTTC
TRBJ1-1	NA	TRBV15	NA	15	CATSRDLGGHSEAFF	TGTGCCACCAGCAGAGATCTAGGAGGCCACTCTGAAGCTTTCTTT
TRBJ1-4	TRBD1	TRBV4-1	NA	18	CASSRLPGQGAPGEKLFF	TGCGCCAGCAGCCGCCTACCGGGACAGGGGGCGCCTGGTGAAAAACTGTTTTTT
TRBJ2-1	NA	TRBV4-2	NA	16	CASSQDGQGGYNEQFF	TGTGCCAGCAGCCAAGATGGGCAGGGAGGCTACAATGAGCAGTTCTTC
TRBJ1-6	TRBD1	TRBV5-4	NA	14	CASSLTGGSSPLHF	TGTGCCAGCAGCTTGACAGGGGGAAGTTCACCCCTCCACTTT
TRBJ1-2	TRBD1	TRBV6-5	NA	15	CASSYSSTGWYGYTF	TGTGCCAGCAGTTACTCCTCGACAGGGTGGTATGGCTACACCTTC
TRBJ1-6	NA	TRBV28	NA	15	CASSTESGLHSPLHF	TGTGCCAGCTCCACGGAATCAGGGCTACATTCACCCCTCCACTTT
TRBJ2-7	TRBD2	TRBV18	NA	15	CASSPLAGETYEQYF	TGTGCCAGCTCACCATTAGCGGGAGAGACCTACGAGCAGTACTTC
TRBJ2-7	NA	TRBV19	NA	13	CASSKGDVDEQYF	TGTGCCAGTAGTAAAGGGGATGTGGACGAGCAGTACTTC
TRBJ2-2	TRBD1	TRBV14	NA	17	CASSQRDRATNTGELFF	TGTGCCAGCAGCCAAAGGGACAGGGCAACTAACACCGGGGAGCTGTTTTTT
TRBJ1-1	TRBD1	TRBV7-2	NA	13	CASRARGRTEAFF	TGTGCCAGCAGGGCTAGGGGGCGCACTGAAGCTTTCTTT
TRBJ2-1	NA	TRBV6-5	NA	15	CASSYSQGIGNEQFF	TGTGCCAGCAGTTACTCGCAGGGAATTGGCAATGAGCAGTTCTTC
TRBJ2-6	TRBD2	TRBV3-1/TRBV3-2	NA	19	CASSQGWLAGFSGANVLTF	TGTGCCAGCAGCCAAGGGTGGCTAGCGGGCTTCTCTGGGGCCAACGTCCTGACTTTC
TRBJ2-7	TRBD2	TRBV4-2	NA	14	CATSPGLAGYEQYF	TGTGCCACCTCCCCAGGACTAGCCGGCTACGAGCAGTACTTC
TRBJ2-7	TRBD1	TRBV30	NA	15	CAWSRIPQGVNEQYF	TGTGCCTGGAGTCGTATCCCACAGGGGGTGAACGAGCAGTACTTC
TRBJ1-6	NA	TRBV6-1	NA	14	CASSEAYGGSPLHF	TGTGCCAGCAGTGAAGCGTATGGAGGCTCACCCCTCCACTTT
TRBJ2-7	TRBD2	TRBV6-5	NA	14	CASSYGGGSYEQYF	TGTGCCAGCAGTTACGGGGGGGGGAGCTACGAGCAGTACTTC
TRBJ1-5	NA	TRBV19	NA	18	CASSSLNLGGHSNQPQHF	TGTGCCAGTAGTTCGCTTAATTTGGGGGGTCATAGCAATCAGCCCCAGCATTTT
TRBJ2-3	NA	TRBV6-2/TRBV6-3	NA	14	CASSLGGGRDTQYF	TGTGCCAGCAGTCTAGGGGGGGGCAGAGATACGCAGTATTTT
TRBJ2-4	TRBD2	TRBV25-1	NA	15	CASSDFRTSRDIQYF	TGTGCCAGCAGTGACTTCCGGACTAGCCGAGACATTCAGTACTTC
TRBJ2-7	NA	TRBV7-2	NA	11	CASSPAYEQYF	TGTGCCAGCAGCCCAGCCTACGAGCAGTACTTC
TRBJ1-2	NA	TRBV28	NA	12	CASSPPNYGYTF	TGTGCCAGCAGCCCCCCGAACTATGGCTACACCTTC
TRBJ2-1	NA	TRBV27	few	16	CASSFSGSGTYNEQFF	TGTGCCAGCAGTTTTTCCGGGAGTGGCACCTACAATGAGCAGTTCTTC
TRBJ2-1	TRBD2	TRBV19	NA	16	CASSSGPSGMYNEQFF	TGTGCCAGTAGTAGTGGGCCTAGCGGGATGTACAATGAGCAGTTCTTC
TRBJ2-5	TRBD1	TRBV28	NA	12	CAIQGARETQYF	TGTGCCATACAGGGGGCGCGGGAGACCCAGTACTTC
TRBJ2-2	NA	TRBV29-1	NA	12	CSVEGSTGELFF	TGCAGCGTTGAAGGCAGCACCGGGGAGCTGTTTTTT
TRBJ2-1	NA	TRBV5-4	NA	15	CASSRIESSYNEQFF	TGTGCCAGCAGCAGAATTGAGAGCTCCTACAATGAGCAGTTCTTC
TRBJ2-3	TRBD1	TRBV28	NA	17	CASSPTRTGGAQDTQYF	TGTGCCAGCAGCCCCACTCGGACAGGGGGCGCACAAGATACGCAGTATTTT
TRBJ2-3	NA	TRBV4-3	NA	15	CASSRSGVGGDTQYF	TGCGCCAGCAGCCGCTCGGGAGTTGGGGGAGATACGCAGTATTTT
TRBJ2-3	NA	TRBV7-6	NA	14	CASSPTGGGDTQYF	TGTGCCAGCAGCCCAACAGGGGGGGGAGATACGCAGTATTTT
TRBJ2-2	NA	TRBV4-2	once	14	CASSQDRETGELFF	TGTGCCAGCAGCCAAGATCGGGAAACCGGGGAGCTGTTTTTT
TRBJ2-1	TRBD2	TRBV5-1	NA	15	CASSFLAGAYNEQFF	TGCGCCAGCAGCTTTTTAGCGGGGGCATACAATGAGCAGTTCTTC
TRBJ2-1	TRBD2	TRBV5-1	NA	16	CASSLDSSGLGVEQFF	TGCGCCAGCAGCTTGGACTCTAGCGGACTTGGGGTTGAGCAGTTCTTC
TRBJ1-6	NA	TRBV9	once	15	CASTKTGVENSPLHF	TGTGCCAGCACCAAGACCGGGGTGGAGAATTCACCCCTCCACTTT
TRBJ2-5	NA	TRBV7-6	NA	12	CASSPHQETQYF	TGTGCCAGCAGCCCTCACCAAGAGACCCAGTACTTC
TRBJ2-1	TRBD2	TRBV2	NA	20	CASSEPRGVSSGSFYNEQFF	TGTGCCAGCAGTGAACCCCGGGGCGTGTCTAGCGGGAGTTTCTACAATGAGCAGTTCTTC
TRBJ2-3	TRBD1	TRBV7-9	NA	15	CASSSLTGGRDTQYF	TGTGCCAGCAGCTCTTTGACAGGGGGCAGGGATACGCAGTATTTT
TRBJ2-1	TRBD2	TRBV3-1/TRBV3-2	NA	15	CASSQGTSRVNEQFF	TGTGCCAGCAGCCAGGGGACTAGCAGGGTTAATGAGCAGTTCTTC
TRBJ2-7	NA	TRBV6-1	few	16	CASSEIWTEASYEQYF	TGTGCCAGCAGTGAAATTTGGACAGAGGCCTCCTACGAGCAGTACTTC
TRBJ2-7	TRBD2	TRBV19	NA	15	CASIAGTRRSYEQYF	TGTGCCAGTATCGCCGGGACTAGAAGAAGCTACGAGCAGTACTTC